This T cell receptor (beta chain) came from a study of T cell responses to AZD1222 COVID-19 vaccine. Study outcomes and limitations: Reportedly, close to half of spike-specific TCRs are directed against unmutated variant regions. Without day 14 samples, only post-peak T cell repertoires were studied.

Measured with immunoSEQ multiplex PCR; TCRdb has only the in-frame clones, and not every one. The profile shows fewer than 120,000 clones, about nine tenths of them singletons. About this clone itself: No antigen is known for it.

The CDR3 spans 14 residues. The germline V gene encodes CDR1 LGHNT and CDR2 FRNRAP. Trimming left V 3 bases short and J 8 bases short, with 16 bases between. This TCR was sampled from an adult in good health. The material sequenced was peripheral blood, taken on day 0 of AZD1222 vaccination. V is TRBV12-5 and J is TRBJ1-2, with a tentative D call TRBD1 (6 bases). CDR3 sequence (DNA): TGTGCTAGTGGTTTCAGTACGGGGGGCGCAGGCTACACCTTC. Its translation is CASGFSTGGAGYTF.